One TCR beta chain is described in this entry. These data originate in a study of T cell responses to AZD1222 COVID-19 vaccine. The data were produced by immunoSEQ multiplex PCR, yet TCRdb's version contains in-frame clones alone and is incomplete. Of around 50,000 clones in the sample, over 75% were seen once. Whether given at about 4 or about 12 weeks, second doses were pooled. CDR1 is ENHRY, CDR2 SYGVKD, per germline. The CDR3 has 14 residues. V dropped 0 bases and J dropped 0 bases, with 3 bases sitting between them. This clonotype originated in an adult who received the AZD1222 COVID-19 vaccine. This chain links TRBV10-3 with TRBJ2-1, with D unresolved. This specimen was peripheral blood, taken 28 days after the second AZD1222 dose. CDR3 protein: CAISESSSYNEQFF. The CDR3 DNA is TGTGCCATCAGTGAGTCGAGCTCCTACAATGAGCAGTTCTTC.